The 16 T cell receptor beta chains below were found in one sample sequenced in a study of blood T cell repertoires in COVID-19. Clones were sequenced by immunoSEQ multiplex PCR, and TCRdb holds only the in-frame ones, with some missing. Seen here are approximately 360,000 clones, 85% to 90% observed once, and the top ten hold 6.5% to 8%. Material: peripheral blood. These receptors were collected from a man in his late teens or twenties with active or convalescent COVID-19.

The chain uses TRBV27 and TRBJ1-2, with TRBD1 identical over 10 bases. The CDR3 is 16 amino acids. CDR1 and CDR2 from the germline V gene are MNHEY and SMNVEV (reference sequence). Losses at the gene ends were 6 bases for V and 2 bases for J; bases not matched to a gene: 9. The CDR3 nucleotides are TGTGCCAGCAGAATTACGCAGGACAGGGGGAACTATGGCTACACCTTC. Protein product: CASRITQDRGNYGYTF.

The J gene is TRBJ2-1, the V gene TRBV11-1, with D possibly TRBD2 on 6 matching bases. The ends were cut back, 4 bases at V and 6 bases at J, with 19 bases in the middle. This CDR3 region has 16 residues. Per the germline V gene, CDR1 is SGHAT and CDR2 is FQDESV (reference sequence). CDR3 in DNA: TGTGCCAGCAGCTCGGGAACGGGGGTCATCAGCAATGAGCAGTTCTTC. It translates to CASSSGTGVISNEQFF.

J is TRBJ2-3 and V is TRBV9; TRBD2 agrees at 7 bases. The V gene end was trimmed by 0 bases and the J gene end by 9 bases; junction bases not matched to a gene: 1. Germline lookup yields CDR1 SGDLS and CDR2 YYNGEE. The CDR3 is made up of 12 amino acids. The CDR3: CASSVGAGTQYF. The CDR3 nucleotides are TGTGCCAGCAGCGTAGGAGCGGGAACGCAGTATTTT.

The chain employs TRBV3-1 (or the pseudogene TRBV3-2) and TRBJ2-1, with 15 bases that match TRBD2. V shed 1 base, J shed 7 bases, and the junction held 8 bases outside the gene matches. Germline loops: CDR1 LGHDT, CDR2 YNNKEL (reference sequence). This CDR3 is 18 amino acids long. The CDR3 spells CASSQVSGLAGGNNEQFF. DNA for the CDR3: TGTGCCAGCAGCCAAGTATCGGGACTAGCGGGAGGAAATAATGAGCAGTTCTTC.

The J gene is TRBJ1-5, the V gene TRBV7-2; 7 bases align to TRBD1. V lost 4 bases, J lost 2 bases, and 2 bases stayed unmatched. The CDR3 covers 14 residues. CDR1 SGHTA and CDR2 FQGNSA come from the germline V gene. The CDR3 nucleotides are TGTGCCAGCAGCTATACAGGGGGCAATCAGCCCCAGCATTTT. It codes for CASSYTGGNQPQHF. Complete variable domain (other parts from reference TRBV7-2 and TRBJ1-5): GAGVSQSPSNKVTEKGKDVELRCDPISGHTALYWYRQSLGQGLEFLIYFQGNSAPDKSGLPSDRFSAERTGGSVSTLTIQRTQQEDSAVYLCASSYTGGNQPQHFGDGTRLSIL.

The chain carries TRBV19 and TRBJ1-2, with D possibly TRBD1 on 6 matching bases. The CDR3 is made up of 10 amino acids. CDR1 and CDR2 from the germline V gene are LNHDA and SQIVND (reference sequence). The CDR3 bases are TGTGCGCAGGGGTGCCGTGGCTACACCTTC. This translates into CAQGCRGYTF.

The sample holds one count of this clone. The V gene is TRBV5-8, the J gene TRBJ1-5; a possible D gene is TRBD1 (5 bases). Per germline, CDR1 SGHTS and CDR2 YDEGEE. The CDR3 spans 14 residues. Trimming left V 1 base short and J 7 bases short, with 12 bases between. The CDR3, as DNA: TGTGCCAGCAGCTTGTTCACAGACAGCCAGCCCCAGCATTTT. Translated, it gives CASSLFTDSQPQHF.

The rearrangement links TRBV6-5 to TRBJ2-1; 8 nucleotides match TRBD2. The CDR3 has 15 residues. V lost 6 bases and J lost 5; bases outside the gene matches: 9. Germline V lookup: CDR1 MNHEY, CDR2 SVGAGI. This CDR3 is CASRSGGPRDNEQFF. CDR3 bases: TGTGCCAGCAGAAGCGGGGGCCCAAGGGACAATGAGCAGTTCTTC.

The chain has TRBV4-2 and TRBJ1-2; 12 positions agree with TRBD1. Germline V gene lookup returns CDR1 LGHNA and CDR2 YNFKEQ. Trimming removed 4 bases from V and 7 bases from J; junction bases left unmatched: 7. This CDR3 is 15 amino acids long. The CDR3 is CASSPGTGGGSGYTF. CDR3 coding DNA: TGTGCCAGCAGCCCTGGGACAGGGGGCGGGAGTGGCTACACCTTC.

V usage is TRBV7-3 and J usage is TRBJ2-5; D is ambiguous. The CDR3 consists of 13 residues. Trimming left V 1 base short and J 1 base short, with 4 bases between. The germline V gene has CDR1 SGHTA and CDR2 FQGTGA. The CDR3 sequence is CASSLKPQETQYF. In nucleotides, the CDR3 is TGTGCCAGCAGCTTAAAGCCCCAAGAGACCCAGTACTTC.

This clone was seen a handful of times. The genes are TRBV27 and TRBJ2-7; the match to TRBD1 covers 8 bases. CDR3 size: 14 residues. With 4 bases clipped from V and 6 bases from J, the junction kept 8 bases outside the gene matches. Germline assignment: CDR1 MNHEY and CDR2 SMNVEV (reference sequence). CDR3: CASSSGRGRGEQYF. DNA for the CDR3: TGTGCCAGCAGTTCGGGCAGGGGGCGCGGCGAGCAGTACTTC.

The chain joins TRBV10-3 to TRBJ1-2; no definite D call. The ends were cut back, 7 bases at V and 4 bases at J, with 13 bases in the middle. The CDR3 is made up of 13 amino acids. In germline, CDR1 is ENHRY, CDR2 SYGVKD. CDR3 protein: CAIMEGSGYGYTF. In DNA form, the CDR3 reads TGTGCCATCATGGAAGGCAGCGGCTATGGCTACACCTTC.

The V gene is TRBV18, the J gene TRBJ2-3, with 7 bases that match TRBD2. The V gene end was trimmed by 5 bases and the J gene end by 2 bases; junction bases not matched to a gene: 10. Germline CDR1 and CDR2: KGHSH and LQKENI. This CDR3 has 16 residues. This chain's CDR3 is CASSTIQGGVTDTQYF. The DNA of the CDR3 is TGTGCCAGCTCAACCATTCAGGGAGGGGTCACAGATACGCAGTATTTT.

CDR3 in DNA: TGTGCCACCAGTGATCCAGGGAAGTCCCACGAGCAGTACTTC. It yields the protein CATSDPGKSHEQYF. The chain couples TRBV24-1 to TRBJ2-7; possibly TRBD1 for D (5 bases). The CDR3 loop spans 14 amino acids. Per the germline V gene, CDR1 is KGHDR and CDR2 is SFDVKD. The V end lost 3 bases, the J end lost 5 bases, and 13 bases lay between the germline ends.

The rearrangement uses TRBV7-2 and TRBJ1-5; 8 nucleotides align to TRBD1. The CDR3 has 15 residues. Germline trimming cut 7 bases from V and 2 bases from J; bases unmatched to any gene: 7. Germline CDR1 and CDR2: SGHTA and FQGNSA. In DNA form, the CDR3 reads TGTGCCAGCACCAAAAGGGGACAGGGCAATCAGCCCCAGCATTTT. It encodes CASTKRGQGNQPQHF.

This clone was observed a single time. This CDR3 reads CASIGQGARGYTF. CDR3 bases: TGTGCCAGCATCGGACAGGGGGCGCGGGGCTACACCTTC. The rearrangement links TRBV6-5 to TRBJ1-2; 11 bases match TRBD1. Trimming removed 7 bases from V and 8 bases from J; junction bases left unmatched: 6. This CDR3 is 13 amino acids long. CDR1 MNHEY and CDR2 SVGAGI come from the germline V gene.